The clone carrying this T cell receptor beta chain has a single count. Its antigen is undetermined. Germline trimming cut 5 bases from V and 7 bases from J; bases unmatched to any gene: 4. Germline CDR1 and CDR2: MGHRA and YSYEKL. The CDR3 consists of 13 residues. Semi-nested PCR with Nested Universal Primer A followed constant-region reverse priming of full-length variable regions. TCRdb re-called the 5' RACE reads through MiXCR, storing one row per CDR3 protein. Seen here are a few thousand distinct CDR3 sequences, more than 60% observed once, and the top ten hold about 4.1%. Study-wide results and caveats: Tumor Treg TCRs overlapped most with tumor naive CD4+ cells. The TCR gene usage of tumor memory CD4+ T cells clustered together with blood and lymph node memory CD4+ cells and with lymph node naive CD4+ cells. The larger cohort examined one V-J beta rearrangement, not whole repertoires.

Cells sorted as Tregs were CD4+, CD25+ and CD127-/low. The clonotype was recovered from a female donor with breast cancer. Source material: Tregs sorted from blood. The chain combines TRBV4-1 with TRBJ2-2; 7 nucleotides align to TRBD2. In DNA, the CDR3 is TGCGCCAGCAGCGACACGGGAGGCGGGGAGCTGTTTTTT. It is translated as CASSDTGGGELFF.